Following are 20 T cell receptor beta chains from one sample sequenced in a study of T cell clonality in common variable immunodeficiency. Data came from immunoSEQ multiplex PCR; TCRdb stores just in-frame clones and leaves some out. The sample counts some 80,000 clones, none seen once; the ten largest own approximately 0.81%. Material for sequencing was peripheral blood mononuclear cells. These receptors were collected from a person aged 18 to 70 in good health.

The table lists this clone with many counts. From the germline J gene comes the end of the CDR3, since the read stops 3 residues before it. V usage is TRBV20-1 and J usage is TRBJ1-2; D might be TRBD1 (5 bases). V lost 1 base to trimming and J lost 3 bases, with 18 bases between them. The germline gives CDR1 DFQATT, CDR2 SNEGSKA (reference sequence). The CDR3 extends over 16 amino acids. Partial CDR3 DNA: TGCAGTGCTAGAGGGTCGCCCCGCGGAGGGGACTATGGC. Translation gives CSARGSPRGGDYG. The whole CDR3 sequence reads CSARGSPRGGDYGYTF.

This clone was detected many times. The DNA ends 3 residues before the CDR3 does, and the rest of the CDR3 is filled in from the germline J gene. The rearrangement links TRBV20-1 to TRBJ2-7; a weak D match, TRBD2 (6 bases). Germline V gene data show CDR1 as DFQATT and CDR2 as SNEGSKA (reference sequence). Trimming cost V 6 bases and J 0 bases, with 15 bases left between them. The CDR3 runs 14 residues. The sequenced CDR3 bases are TGCAGTGCGGCGGGGCGTTTAATCTCCTACGAG. This encodes CSAAGRLISYE. The complete CDR3 protein is CSAAGRLISYEQYF.

This clone was counted many times. The CDR3 end lies 3 residues beyond the end of the read and is filled in from the germline J gene. The chain recombines TRBV7-2 with TRBJ1-1; tentatively, D is TRBD1 (5 bases). Germline CDR1 is SGHTA and CDR2 is FQGNSA. V was trimmed by 1 base and J by 5 bases, leaving 11 bases between them. The CDR3 covers 14 residues. The sequenced CDR3 bases are TGTGCCAGCAGCTTAGAGGGGATGGGGACTGAA. Translating gives CASSLEGMGTE. In full, the CDR3 reads CASSLEGMGTEAFF.

This clone was recorded at least ten times. Coverage ceases 3 residues before the CDR3 finishes, and the germline J gene fills in the end. This sequence joins TRBV10-3 and TRBJ2-3; 13 bases are a match to TRBD2. The trim removed 0 bases at V and 2 bases at J, leaving 11 bases unmatched. The CDR3 is 20 residues long. Germline CDR1 ENHRY, CDR2 SYGVKD. The DNA read from the CDR3 is TGTGCCATCAGTGAGTCGAATCGTTTTGGACTAGCGGGAGCCACAGATACG. This sequence encodes CAISESNRFGLAGATDT. The full CDR3 reads CAISESNRFGLAGATDTQYF.

This clone has a count of ten or more. The read falls 3 residues short of the CDR3 end, and the missing part is taken from the germline J gene. This sequence joins TRBV7-2 and TRBJ2-7; D remains unclear. CDR3 length: 14 residues. V was clipped by 2 bases and J by 2 bases, with 10 bases between them. Germline V gives CDR1 SGHTA, CDR2 FQGNSA. The CDR3 reads CASSLLAPTYEQYF. The covered CDR3 bases are TGTGCCAGCAGCTTATTGGCACCCACCTACGAG.

This clone was counted at least ten times. The sequence runs out 3 residues before the end of the CDR3; the remainder is reconstructed from the germline J gene. The chain couples TRBV12-3 or TRBV12-4 to TRBJ2-1; 8 nucleotides line up with TRBD2. This CDR3 has 15 residues. V gave up 2 bases and J gave up 2 bases; unmatched junction bases: 2. CDR3 protein: CASSLSGSTYNEQFF. Partial CDR3 DNA: TGTGCCAGCAGTTTAAGCGGGAGTACCTACAATGAG.

This clone was recorded many times. The read ends 3 residues before the CDR3 terminus; that terminus is restored from the germline J gene. The rearrangement uses TRBV2 and TRBJ2-7, with no clear D. The germline CDR1 and CDR2 sequences are SNHLY and FYNNEI. This CDR3 comprises 14 residues. V was cut by 2 bases and J by 0 bases, with 8 bases left in between. The CDR3 region is CASSEMSVSYEQYF. CDR3 DNA (partial): TGTGCCAGCAGTGAAATGAGCGTCTCCTACGAG.

There are a few counts of this clone. Sequencing ends 3 residues short of the CDR3 end; the germline J gene provides the rest. The chain employs TRBV18 and TRBJ1-1, with TRBD1 as a possible D gene (5 bases). V lost 6 bases and J 1 base, leaving 15 bases between the germline ends. CDR1 KGHSH and CDR2 LQKENI come from the germline V gene. This CDR3 is built from 15 residues. The DNA read from the CDR3 is TGTGCCAGCTCCCCTCGCCCCGGGGGGAACACTGAA. This codes for CASSPRPGGNTE. The whole CDR3 protein is CASSPRPGGNTEAFF.

This clone was recorded at least ten times. With the read ending 3 residues before the CDR3 end, the germline J gene is used to fill in that end. This sequence joins TRBV4-2 and TRBJ2-7; 12 bases align to TRBD2. The V gene's germline CDR1 is LGHNA and CDR2 YNFKEQ. V trimming: 4 bases; J trimming: 3 bases; junction bases outside the gene matches: 13. The CDR3 loop spans 18 amino acids. The CDR3 protein is CASSRSPGLAGRNYEQYF. The CDR3 DNA, read in part, is TGTGCCAGCAGCCGTTCTCCGGGACTAGCGGGCCGTAACTACGAG.

In this sample, this clone turned up many times. The observed sequence ends 3 residues before the CDR3 terminus, with the missing tail filled in from the germline J gene. The chain joins TRBV4-1 to TRBJ1-1; weak D call: TRBD1 (6 bases). Germline V lookup: CDR1 MGHRA, CDR2 YSYEKL. The CDR3 is 16 residues long. The covered CDR3 bases are TGCGCCAGCAGCCAAGATCTTAGTACAGGGAAAAGCCAA. This codes for CASSQDLSTGKSQ. The CDR3 as a whole reads CASSQDLSTGKSQAFF.

In this sample, this clone turned up many times. The read is 3 residues too short to cover the CDR3 end, so that end is filled in from the germline J gene. This rearrangement joins TRBV7-2 to TRBJ2-1; D may be TRBD1 (6 bases). This CDR3 is built from 14 residues. The V end was cut by 5 bases, the J end by 6 bases, with 14 bases between. Germline V gene lookup returns CDR1 SGHTA and CDR2 FQGNSA. The CDR3 loop is CASSTWGQGNEQFF. The part of the CDR3 DNA that was read is TGTGCCAGCAGCACTTGGGGGCAGGGCAATGAG.

Details on this clone: Sequencing ends 3 residues short of the CDR3 end; the germline J gene provides the rest. This chain links TRBV11-1 with TRBJ1-1, with D unclear. The CDR3 has 15 residues. Germline V lookup: CDR1 SGHAT, CDR2 FQDESV (reference sequence). Trimming stripped 1 base from V and 2 bases from J, with 11 bases between. The sequenced part of the CDR3 DNA is TGTGCCAGCAGCTTAGGCCCTACAGTCAACACTGAA. This translates into CASSLGPTVNTE. The complete CDR3 sequence is CASSLGPTVNTEAFF.

This clone showed up many times. One end of the junction fails to match germline, which may point to a read error. From the germline J gene comes the end of the CDR3, since the read stops 3 residues before it. This chain connects TRBV4-2 to TRBJ2-1, with a tentative D call TRBD2 (5 bases). Germline assignment: CDR1 LGHNA and CDR2 YNFKEQ. This CDR3 region has 15 residues. The part of the CDR3 DNA that was read is TGCGCCAGCAGCCGACGAAGTAGAGGGCCAAATGAG. It yields the protein CASSRRSRGPNE. The CDR3, in full, reads CASSRRSRGPNEQFF.

This clone has ten or more counts. The CDR3 end is not reached by the read, which stops 3 residues before it; the germline J gene fills it in. The rearrangement uses TRBV7-8 and TRBJ2-7; 8 nucleotides line up with TRBD1. The CDR3 has 14 amino acids. Unmatched junction bases numbered 5, after V lost 5 bases and J lost 2 bases. Germline-derived CDR1 and CDR2 are SGHVS and FQNEAQ. Partial CDR3 DNA: TGTGCCAGCAGCGCTCGGGGACAGGCCTACGAG. Its translation is CASSARGQAYE. The entire CDR3 protein is CASSARGQAYEQYF. Filled out from reference TRBV7-8 and TRBJ2-7, the complete variable domain reads GAGVSQSPRYKVAKRGQDVALRCDPISGHVSLFWYQQALGQGPEFLTYFQNEAQLDKSGLPSDRFFAERPEGSVSTLKIQRTQQEDSAVYLCASSARGQAYEQYFGPGTRLTVT.

This clone was counted ten times or more. The junction and the germline gene differ at one end; a read error may be behind it. CDR3: CASSQDQRGVYGYTF. The part of the CDR3 DNA that was read is TGCGCCAGCAGCCAAGATCAGCGGGGGGTCTATGGC. J is TRBJ1-2 and V is TRBV4-2, with D perhaps matching TRBD1 (5 bases). Coverage ceases 3 residues before the CDR3 finishes, and the germline J gene fills in the end. Per germline, CDR1 LGHNA and CDR2 YNFKEQ. The CDR3 contains 15 residues.

This clone was seen many times. The read terminates 3 residues ahead of where the CDR3 ends, so the germline J gene completes it. The chain joins TRBV20-1 to TRBJ2-3; 12 bases align to TRBD2. The CDR3 contains 14 residues. Germline V gene sequence: CDR1 DFQATT, CDR2 SNEGSKA (reference sequence). Losses at the gene ends were 6 bases for V and 6 bases for J; bases not matched to a gene: 7. The CDR3 region is CSARALAGGDTQYF. Incomplete CDR3 DNA: TGCAGTGCGCGGGCCCTAGCGGGGGGGGATACG.

At least ten counts were recorded for this clone. The read ends 3 residues early relative to the CDR3; the germline J gene fills the gap. The chain carries TRBV9 and TRBJ2-3, with 10 bases aligning to TRBD1. V was pared by 5 bases and J by 3 bases, with 12 bases of the junction left unmatched. CDR3 size: 17 residues. CDR1 and CDR2 (germline): SGDLS, YYNGEE. CDR3 in amino acids: CASSDTRDRGLTDTQYF. The CDR3 bases that were read are TGTGCCAGCAGTGACACCCGGGACAGGGGTTTGACAGATACG.

This clone was detected ten times or more. The sequence runs out 3 residues before the end of the CDR3; the remainder is reconstructed from the germline J gene. The chain links TRBV20-1 to TRBJ2-7; 8 nucleotides align to TRBD2. J lost 3 bases, V lost 6 bases, and 10 bases had no gene match. The CDR3 is 14 residues long. Per the germline V gene, CDR1 is DFQATT and CDR2 is SNEGSKA (reference sequence). The chain's CDR3 is CSARSSSGSYEQYF. CDR3 DNA (partial): TGCAGTGCCCGATCGTCCAGCGGGAGCTACGAG.

This clone was picked up many times. Read data end 3 residues before the CDR3 end; the end is taken from the germline J gene. The chain joins TRBV12-3 or TRBV12-4 to TRBJ2-1, with 15 bases identical to TRBD2. V shed 6 bases, J shed 2 bases, and the junction held 8 bases outside the gene matches. The CDR3 has 18 residues. The covered CDR3 bases are TGTGCCAGCAGCAAGGGACTAGCGGGAGGTAGCGCCTACAATGAG. Amino acids: CASSKGLAGGSAYNE. The entire CDR3 protein reads CASSKGLAGGSAYNEQFF.

This clone showed up many times. The CDR3 end lies 3 residues beyond the end of the read and is filled in from the germline J gene. V and J are TRBV7-3 and TRBJ2-3; possibly TRBD2 for D (6 bases). The CDR3 consists of 17 residues. V gave up 1 base and J gave up 5 bases, with 19 bases separating them. CDR1 and CDR2 (germline): SGHTA, FQGTGA. This CDR3 is CASSLNPRDWRVDTQYF. The part of the CDR3 DNA that was read is TGTGCCAGCAGCTTAAATCCCCGGGACTGGCGGGTAGATACG.